This T cell receptor (beta chain) was captured in a study of blood T cell repertoires in COVID-19. Background on the study: The United States, Italy and Spain provided the acute and convalescent COVID-19 samples. Sample material is recorded as cDNA or gDNA derived from T cells, B-cell-depleted T cells, or PBMCs.

Trimming removed 0 bases at V and 4 bases at J, with 12 bases between. The CDR3 totals 15 residues. Germline CDR1 LGHNA, CDR2 YSLEER. In the original processing: Nucleated cell number was recorded as an estimate derived from reference gene primer amplification. Sequencing was performed with immunoSEQ multiplex PCR; in TCRdb, only in-frame clones are kept and a portion is missing. The V and J calls and clone size were taken over from that table, and D and trimming were inferred from the DNA. This sample has more than 85,000 clones, with under 85% found just once. The material sequenced was peripheral blood. The V gene is TRBV4-3, the J gene TRBJ1-2; weak D call: TRBD1 (5 bases). The origin of this receptor is a human donor in a cohort sampled during active COVID-19. The CDR3 reads CASSQDATEPYGYTF. In DNA, the CDR3 is TGCGCCAGCAGCCAAGATGCGACAGAGCCCTATGGCTACACCTTC.